Following are 18 T cell receptor beta chains from one sample sequenced in a study of T cells in Graves' hyperthyroidism and ophthalmopathy. TCR beta CDR3 regions were amplified from RNA. The HTBI primer set drove a first-round RT-PCR of the TCR CDR3. One entry per CDR3 protein, called by TCRdb with MiXCR from the multiplex PCR reads. The sample includes around 660,000 distinct CDR3 sequences, roughly 45% of them seen just once. Sample: peripheral blood or thyroid tissue (not recorded which). The receptors here all came from an adult man with Graves' disease, either hyperthyroidism or ophthalmopathy (not recorded which).

Remarks on this clonotype: A read error may be the cause here, since a much bigger clone is one base away. The V gene is TRBV29-1, the J gene TRBJ1-2; no clear D gene. Germline V CDR1 and CDR2: SQVTM, ANQGSEA. The CDR3 runs 14 residues. Trimming stripped 1 base from V and 6 bases from J, with 15 bases between. DNA of the CDR3: TGCAGCGTTGAAGGAGGGCCCTTGGGCAATGGCTACACCTTC. It yields the protein CSVEGGPLGNGYTF.

As regards this clonotype: This may come from a read error, since a much larger clone is one base off. This chain joins TRBV12-3 or TRBV12-4 and TRBJ1-6; D is unresolved. V dropped 4 bases and J dropped 15 bases, with 13 bases sitting between them. The CDR3 consists of 12 residues. The CDR3 loop reads CASSWTPVVLHF. CDR3 nucleotides: TGTGCCAGCAGTTGGACGCCGGTAGTCCTCCACTTT.

On this clonotype itself: The final CDR3 position lacks the conserved phenylalanine or tryptophan, pointing to a likely read error. The chain has TRBV2 and TRBJ1-2; no definite D call. This CDR3 spans 13 amino acids. Between the trimmed V and J ends, which lost 4 bases and 0 bases, there was a span of 6 bases. Germline CDR1 reads SNHLY; CDR2 reads FYNNEI. CDR3 loop: CASSVRANYGYTV. The CDR3, as DNA: TGTGCCAGCAGTGTGAGGGCTAACTATGGCTACACCGTC.

The chain is built from TRBV19 and TRBJ2-2; D is ambiguous. Germline assignment: CDR1 LNHDA and CDR2 SQIVND (reference sequence). Trimming took 6 bases from V and 4 from J, leaving 12 bases between them. CDR3 size: 14 residues. The CDR3 DNA is TGTGCCAGTAGCGAAGGGATGAGCACCGGGGAGCTGTTTTTT. It encodes CASSEGMSTGELFF. Filled out from reference TRBV19 and TRBJ2-2, the complete variable domain reads DGGITQSPKYLFRKEGQNVTLSCEQNLNHDAMYWYRQDPGQGLRLIYYSQIVNDFQKGDIAEGYSVSREKKESFPLTVTSAQKNPTAFYLCASSEGMSTGELFFGEGSRLTVL.

This clonotype was detected once. The chain uses TRBV7-2 and TRBJ2-1; D gene ambiguous. Trimming took off 5 bases at V and 6 bases at J, with 14 bases between the two ends. The CDR3 covers 14 residues. The germline V gene encodes CDR1 SGHTA and CDR2 FQGNSA. The CDR3 nucleotides are TGTGCCAGCAGCCGAAACCTTGTCAGCAATGAGCAGTTCTTC. Translating it yields CASSRNLVSNEQFF.

This chain joins TRBV6-2 or TRBV6-3 and TRBJ1-1; 9 bases are a match to TRBD1. The V gene end was trimmed by 0 bases and the J gene end by 0 bases; junction bases not matched to a gene: 2. This CDR3 region has 16 residues. From germline, CDR1 is MNHEY and CDR2 SVGEGT. In DNA form, the CDR3 reads TGTGCCAGCAGTTACTCACAGGGGGCAATGAACACTGAAGCTTTCTTT. Translated: CASSYSQGAMNTEAFF.

This chain connects TRBV7-9 to TRBJ1-3; D gene uncertain. V was cut by 5 bases and J by 0 bases, with 20 bases left in between. The CDR3 has 18 residues. CDR1 is SEHNR, CDR2 FQNEAQ, per germline (reference sequence). CDR3 amino acids: CASSQDLMRAYSGNTIYF. CDR3 DNA: TGTGCCAGCAGCCAAGACTTGATGAGAGCCTACTCTGGAAACACCATATATTTT.

The J gene is TRBJ1-2, the V gene TRBV7-2; a possible D gene is TRBD1 (6 bases). The CDR3 runs to 16 residues. Trimming removed 2 bases from V and 7 bases from J, with 20 bases in between. In germline, CDR1 is SGHTA, CDR2 FQGNSA. The CDR3 nucleotides read TGTGCCAGCAGCTTAACGGGGCGGGGGGCCCAACTTGGCTACACCTTC. Translating it yields CASSLTGRGAQLGYTF.

CDR3 nucleotide sequence: TGCAGTGCTAGGGGCGGGGTTGACACTGAAGCTTTCTTT. This sequence encodes CSARGGVDTEAFF. The rearrangement joins TRBV20-1 to TRBJ1-1; D unclear. Between the trimmed V and J ends, which lost 3 bases and 3 bases, there was a span of 11 bases. CDR1 and CDR2 (germline): DFQATT, SNEGSKA (reference sequence). CDR3 length: 13 amino acids.

In this sample, this clonotype turned up many times. The chain carries TRBV24-1 and TRBJ1-2, with D hard to call. V was pared by 3 bases and J by 5 bases, with 9 bases between. Germline V lookup: CDR1 KGHDR, CDR2 SFDVKD. The CDR3 runs 13 residues. DNA of the CDR3: TGTGCCACCAGTGATCCCGACATTTATGGCTACACCTTC. Amino acids: CATSDPDIYGYTF.

This sequence joins TRBV11-2 and TRBJ1-2; perhaps TRBD1 as D (6 bases). This CDR3 has 15 residues. The V gene's germline CDR1 is SGHAT and CDR2 FQNNGV. Deletions cut 6 bases from V and 3 bases from J, with 17 bases between. CDR3 region: CASRAITGSYYGYTF. Written as DNA, the CDR3 is TGTGCCAGCAGGGCGATAACAGGGAGCTACTATGGCTACACCTTC.

About this clonotype itself: In this CDR3 the conserved last residue, phenylalanine or tryptophan, is missing, so a read error is likely. The DNA is omitted, as the CDR3 cannot be located on it reliably, and the CDR3 follows TCRdb's listing. The J gene is TRBJ1-4, the V gene TRBV7-9; the table's D call, TRBD1, has no DNA check behind it. Germline V CDR1 and CDR2: SEHNR, FQNEAQ (reference sequence). Counting both end residues, the CDR3 totals 9 amino acids. CDR3 sequence reads: CASSLGSGG.

Comments on this clonotype: This could be a read error, since a much larger clone is one nucleotide away. The V call is TRBV29-1, the J call TRBJ1-2; TRBD1 aligns across 7 bases. The V segment lost 4 bases and the J segment 8 bases; nucleotides outside the gene matches: 7. Germline assignment: CDR1 SQVTM and CDR2 ANQGSEA. This CDR3 has 12 residues. CDR3: CSVADRTGGYTF. The CDR3 DNA reads as TGCAGCGTTGCAGATAGGACAGGAGGCTACACCTTC.

The rearrangement joins TRBV2 to TRBJ2-2, with D perhaps matching TRBD1 (6 bases). CDR1 and CDR2 from the germline V gene are SNHLY and FYNNEI. The CDR3 spans 15 residues. V lost 6 bases to trimming and J lost 4 bases, with 15 bases between them. CDR3 protein: CASSLNRVSTGELFF. For the CDR3, the DNA is TGTGCCAGCAGCCTCAACAGGGTCAGCACCGGGGAGCTGTTTTTT. The entire variable domain, with the rest obtained from reference TRBV2 and TRBJ2-2, is as follows: EPEVTQTPSHQVTQMGQEVILRCVPISNHLYFYWYRQILGQKVEFLVSFYNNEISEKSEIFDDQFSVERPDGSNFTLKIRSTKLEDSAMYFCASSLNRVSTGELFFGEGSRLTVL.

V gene TRBV12-3 or TRBV12-4 combines with J gene TRBJ2-5, with 9 bases fitting TRBD1. The CDR3 is 15 residues long. V shed 4 bases and J 7 bases; nucleotides not matched to a gene: 10. In DNA form, the CDR3 reads TGTGCCAGCAGTTCCGGGACAGGGCCCGAGGGGACCCAGTACTTC. Amino acid sequence: CASSSGTGPEGTQYF.

This clonotype was counted many times. The rearrangement links TRBV7-2 to TRBJ1-6; D is possibly TRBD1 (6 bases). The CDR3 consists of 15 residues. V was pared by 0 bases and J by 6 bases, with 9 bases between. Per germline, CDR1 SGHTA and CDR2 FQGNSA. The DNA of the CDR3 is TGTGCCAGCAGCTTAGCGAGGACAGTTAATTCACCCCTCCACTTT. Translated, it gives CASSLARTVNSPLHF.

Many counts were recorded for this clonotype. J is TRBJ1-2 and V is TRBV20-1; D gene uncertain. V was clipped by 0 bases and J by 2 bases, with 10 bases between them. The germline gives CDR1 DFQATT, CDR2 SNEGSKA (reference sequence). This CDR3 contains 14 residues. The CDR3 nucleotides are TGCAGTGCTAGAGATCGGAACGTGAACTATGGCTACACCTTC. Translation: CSARDRNVNYGYTF.

Ten or more counts support this clonotype. In DNA, the CDR3 is TGCAGCGTTGAAGACGGGGGGGCCGCTGGCTACACCTTC. This gives the protein CSVEDGGAAGYTF. The genes are TRBV29-1 and TRBJ1-2, with a possible D match to TRBD1 (6 bases). This CDR3 has 13 amino acids. V lost 0 bases, J lost 7 bases, and 12 bases lay in between. Germline V gives CDR1 SQVTM, CDR2 ANQGSEA.